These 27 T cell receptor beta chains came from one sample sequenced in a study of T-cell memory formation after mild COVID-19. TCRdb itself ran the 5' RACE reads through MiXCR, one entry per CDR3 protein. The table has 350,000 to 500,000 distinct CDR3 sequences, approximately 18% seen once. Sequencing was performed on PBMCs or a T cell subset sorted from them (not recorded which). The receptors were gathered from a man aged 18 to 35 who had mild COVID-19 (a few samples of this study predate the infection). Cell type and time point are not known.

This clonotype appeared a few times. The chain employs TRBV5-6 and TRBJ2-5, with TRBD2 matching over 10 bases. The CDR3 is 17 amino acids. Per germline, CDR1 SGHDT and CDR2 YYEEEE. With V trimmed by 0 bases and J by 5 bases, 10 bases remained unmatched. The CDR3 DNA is TGTGCCAGCAGCTTGGGTCGGGAGCGGGGGGGTTCGGAGACCCAGTACTTC. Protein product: CASSLGRERGGSETQYF.

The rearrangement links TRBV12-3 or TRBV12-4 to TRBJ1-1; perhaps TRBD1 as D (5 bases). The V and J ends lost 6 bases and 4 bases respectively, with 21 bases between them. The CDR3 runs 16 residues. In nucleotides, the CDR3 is TGTGCCAGCAGACTCCGCGGAGGGAAGGGGAGCACTGAAGCTTTCTTT. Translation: CASRLRGGKGSTEAFF.

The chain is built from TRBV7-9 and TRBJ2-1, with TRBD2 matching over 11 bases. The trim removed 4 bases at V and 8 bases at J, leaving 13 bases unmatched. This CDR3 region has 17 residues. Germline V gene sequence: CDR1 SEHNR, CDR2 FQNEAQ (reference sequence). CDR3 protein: CASSSQLAGVLLDEQFF. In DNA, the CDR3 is TGTGCCAGCAGCTCCCAACTAGCGGGGGTCCTTTTGGATGAGCAGTTCTTC.

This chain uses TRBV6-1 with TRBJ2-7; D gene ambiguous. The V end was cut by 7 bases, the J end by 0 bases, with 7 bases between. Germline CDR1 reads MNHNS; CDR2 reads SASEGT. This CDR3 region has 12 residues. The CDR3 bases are TGTGCCAGCAAATTAAGCTCCTACGAGCAGTACTTC. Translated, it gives CASKLSSYEQYF.

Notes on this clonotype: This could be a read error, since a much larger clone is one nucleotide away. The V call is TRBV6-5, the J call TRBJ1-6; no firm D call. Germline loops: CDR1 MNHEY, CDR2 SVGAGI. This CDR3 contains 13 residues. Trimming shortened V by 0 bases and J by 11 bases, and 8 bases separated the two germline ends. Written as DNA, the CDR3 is TGTGCCAGCAGTTACTCCTTTGATCCACCCCTCCACTTT. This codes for CASSYSFDPPLHF.

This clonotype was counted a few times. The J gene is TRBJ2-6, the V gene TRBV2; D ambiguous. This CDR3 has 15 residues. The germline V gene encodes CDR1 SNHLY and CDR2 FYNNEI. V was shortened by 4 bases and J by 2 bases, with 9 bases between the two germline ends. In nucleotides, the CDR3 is TGTGCCAGCAGTGCTGTGGAAGCTGGGGCCAACGTCCTGACTTTC. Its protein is CASSAVEAGANVLTF.

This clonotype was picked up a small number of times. In DNA, the CDR3 is TGTGCCAGCAGCGCCACCGTGTACTATACGCAGTATTTT. Its translation: CASSATVYYTQYF. V is TRBV6-1 and J is TRBJ2-3; D is uncertain. Looked up from germline, CDR1 is MNHNS and CDR2 is SASEGT. Trimming pared 6 bases from V and 7 bases from J, leaving 14 bases between. The CDR3 loop spans 13 amino acids.

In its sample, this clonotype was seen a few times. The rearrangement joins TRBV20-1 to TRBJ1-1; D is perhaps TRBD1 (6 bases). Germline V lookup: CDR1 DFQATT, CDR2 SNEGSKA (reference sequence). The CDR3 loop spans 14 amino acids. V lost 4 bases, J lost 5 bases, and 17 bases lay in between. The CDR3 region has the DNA TGCAGTGCTAAGCCGGGACATCGAAGGACTGAAGCTTTCTTT. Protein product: CSAKPGHRRTEAFF.

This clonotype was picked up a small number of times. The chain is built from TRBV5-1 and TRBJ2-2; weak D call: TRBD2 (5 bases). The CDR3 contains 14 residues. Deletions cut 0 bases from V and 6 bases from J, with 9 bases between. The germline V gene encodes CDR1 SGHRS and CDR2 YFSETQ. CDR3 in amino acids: CASSLAAGAGELFF. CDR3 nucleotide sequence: TGCGCCAGCAGCTTGGCAGCCGGGGCCGGGGAGCTGTTTTTT.

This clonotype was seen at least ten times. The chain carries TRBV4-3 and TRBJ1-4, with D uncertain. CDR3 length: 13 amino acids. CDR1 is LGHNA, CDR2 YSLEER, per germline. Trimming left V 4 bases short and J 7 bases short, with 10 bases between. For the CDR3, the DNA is TGCGCCAGCAGCCGGCTCGGGCTTGAAAAACTGTTTTTT. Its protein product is CASSRLGLEKLFF.

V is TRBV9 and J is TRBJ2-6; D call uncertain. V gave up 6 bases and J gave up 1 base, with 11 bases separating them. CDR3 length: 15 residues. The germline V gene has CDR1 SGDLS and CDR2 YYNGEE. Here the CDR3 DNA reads TGTGCCAGCAACGACGGAGAGTCTGGGGCCAACGTCCTGACTTTC. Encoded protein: CASNDGESGANVLTF.

The CDR3 loop reads CASSGGQSYEQYF. The CDR3 DNA sequence: TGTGCCAGCAGCGGAGGCCAGTCCTACGAGCAGTACTTC. The rearrangement uses TRBV7-6 and TRBJ2-7; D is possibly TRBD2 (5 bases). Looked up from germline, CDR1 is SGHVS and CDR2 is FNYEAQ. Trimming stripped 5 bases from V and 1 base from J, with 9 bases between. The CDR3 sequence is 13 residues long.

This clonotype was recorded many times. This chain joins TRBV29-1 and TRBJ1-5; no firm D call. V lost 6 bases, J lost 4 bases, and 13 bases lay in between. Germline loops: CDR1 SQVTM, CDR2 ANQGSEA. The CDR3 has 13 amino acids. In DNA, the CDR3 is TGCAGCGTAATAGGTCCGGGAAATCAGCCCCAGCATTTT. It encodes CSVIGPGNQPQHF.

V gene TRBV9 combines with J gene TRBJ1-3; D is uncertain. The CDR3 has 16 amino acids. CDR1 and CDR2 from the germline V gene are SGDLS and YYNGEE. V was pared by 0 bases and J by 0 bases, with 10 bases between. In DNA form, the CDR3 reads TGTGCCAGCAGCGTAGCTTGGAGGAACTCTGGAAACACCATATATTTT. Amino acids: CASSVAWRNSGNTIYF.

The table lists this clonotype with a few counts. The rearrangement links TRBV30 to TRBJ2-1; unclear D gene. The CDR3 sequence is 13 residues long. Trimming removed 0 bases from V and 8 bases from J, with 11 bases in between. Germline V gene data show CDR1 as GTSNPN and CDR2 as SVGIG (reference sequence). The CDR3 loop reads CAWSVNSGYEQFF. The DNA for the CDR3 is TGTGCCTGGAGTGTAAACTCCGGGTATGAGCAGTTCTTC.

The CDR3 loop reads CASSFRPVNTEAFF. For the CDR3, the DNA is TGTGCCAGCAGTTTCCGCCCGGTGAACACTGAAGCTTTCTTT. J is TRBJ1-1 and V is TRBV27, with unresolved D. Germline loops: CDR1 MNHEY, CDR2 SMNVEV (reference sequence). Trimming pared 3 bases from V and 0 bases from J, leaving 8 bases between. The CDR3 consists of 14 residues.

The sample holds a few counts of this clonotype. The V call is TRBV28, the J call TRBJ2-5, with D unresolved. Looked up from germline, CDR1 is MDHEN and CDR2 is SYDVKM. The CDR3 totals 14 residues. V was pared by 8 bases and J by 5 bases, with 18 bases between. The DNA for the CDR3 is TGTGCCAGCTACGCCTACCGCGGCGCCGAGACCCAGTACTTC. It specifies CASYAYRGAETQYF. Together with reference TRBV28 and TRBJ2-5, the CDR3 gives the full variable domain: DVKVTQSSRYLVKRTGEKVFLECVQDMDHENMFWYRQDPGLGLRLIYFSYDVKMKEKGDIPEGYSVSREKKERFSLILESASTNQTSMYLCASYAYRGAETQYFGPGTRLLVL.

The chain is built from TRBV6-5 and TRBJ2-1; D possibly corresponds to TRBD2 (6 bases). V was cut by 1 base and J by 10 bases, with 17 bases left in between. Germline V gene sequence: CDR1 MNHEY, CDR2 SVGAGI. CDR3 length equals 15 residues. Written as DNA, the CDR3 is TGTGCCAGCAGTTACTTGGGAGGCGGGGCCCCCGAGCAGTTCTTC. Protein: CASSYLGGGAPEQFF.

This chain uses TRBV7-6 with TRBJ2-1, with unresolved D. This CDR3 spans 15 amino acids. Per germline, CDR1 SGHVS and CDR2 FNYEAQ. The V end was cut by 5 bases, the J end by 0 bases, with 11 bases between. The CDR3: CASSLPMGSYNEQFF. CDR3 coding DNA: TGTGCCAGCAGCCTCCCCATGGGCTCCTACAATGAGCAGTTCTTC.

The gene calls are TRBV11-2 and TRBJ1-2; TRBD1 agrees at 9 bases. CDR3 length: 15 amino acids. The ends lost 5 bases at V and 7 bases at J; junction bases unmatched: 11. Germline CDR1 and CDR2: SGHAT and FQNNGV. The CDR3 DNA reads TGTGCCAGCAGCCCAGTGTTTGGACAGGGGTTTGGCTACACCTTC. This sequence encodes CASSPVFGQGFGYTF.

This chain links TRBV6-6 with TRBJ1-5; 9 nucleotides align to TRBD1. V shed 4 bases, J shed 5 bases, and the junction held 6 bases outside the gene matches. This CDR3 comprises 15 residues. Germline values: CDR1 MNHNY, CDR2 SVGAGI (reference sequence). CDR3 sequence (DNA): TGTGCCAGCAGTTCGGGACAGGGAGGGTATCAGCCCCAGCATTTT. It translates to CASSSGQGGYQPQHF.

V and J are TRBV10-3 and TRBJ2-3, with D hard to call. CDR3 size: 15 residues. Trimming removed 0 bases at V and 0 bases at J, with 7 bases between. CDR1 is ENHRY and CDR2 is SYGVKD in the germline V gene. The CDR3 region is CAISESGTSTDTQYF. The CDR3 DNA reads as TGTGCCATCAGTGAGTCGGGTACTAGCACAGATACGCAGTATTTT.

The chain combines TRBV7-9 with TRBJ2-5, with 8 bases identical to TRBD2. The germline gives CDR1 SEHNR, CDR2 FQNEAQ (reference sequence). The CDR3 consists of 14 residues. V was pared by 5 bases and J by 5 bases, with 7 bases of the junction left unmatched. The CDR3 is CASSPLGLVETQYF. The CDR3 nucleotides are TGTGCCAGCAGCCCCCTGGGACTAGTGGAGACCCAGTACTTC.

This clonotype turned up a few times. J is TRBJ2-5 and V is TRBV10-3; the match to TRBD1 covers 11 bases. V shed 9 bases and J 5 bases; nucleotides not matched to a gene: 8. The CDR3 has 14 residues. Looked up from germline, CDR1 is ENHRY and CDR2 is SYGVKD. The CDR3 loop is CAMGGTGGQETQYF. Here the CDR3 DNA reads TGTGCCATGGGAGGGACAGGGGGTCAGGAGACCCAGTACTTC.

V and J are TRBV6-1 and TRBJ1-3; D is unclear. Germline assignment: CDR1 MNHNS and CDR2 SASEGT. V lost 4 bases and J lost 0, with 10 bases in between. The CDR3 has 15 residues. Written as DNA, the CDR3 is TGTGCCAGCAGTGTCATCAGCTACTCTGGAAACACCATATATTTT. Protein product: CASSVISYSGNTIYF.

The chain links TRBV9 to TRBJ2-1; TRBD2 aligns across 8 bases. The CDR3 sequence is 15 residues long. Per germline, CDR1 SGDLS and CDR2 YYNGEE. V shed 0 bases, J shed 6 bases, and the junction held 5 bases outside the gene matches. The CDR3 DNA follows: TGTGCCAGCAGCGTAGCACCTGCGGGGGGCAATGAGCAGTTCTTC. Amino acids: CASSVAPAGGNEQFF. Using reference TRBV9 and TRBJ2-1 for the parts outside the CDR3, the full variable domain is DSGVTQTPKHLITATGQRVTLRCSPRSGDLSVYWYQQSLDQGLQFLIQYYNGEERAKGNILERFSAQQFPDLHSELNLSSLELGDSALYFCASSVAPAGGNEQFFGPGTRLTVL.

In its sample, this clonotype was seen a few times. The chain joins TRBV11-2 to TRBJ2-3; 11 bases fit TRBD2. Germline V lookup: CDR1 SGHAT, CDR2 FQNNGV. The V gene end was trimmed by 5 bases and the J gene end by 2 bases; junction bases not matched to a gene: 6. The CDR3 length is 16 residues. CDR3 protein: CASSRGLAGITDTQYF. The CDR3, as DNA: TGTGCCAGCAGCCGAGGACTAGCGGGCATCACAGATACGCAGTATTTT. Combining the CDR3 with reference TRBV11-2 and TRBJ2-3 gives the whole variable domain EAGVAQSPRYKIIEKRQSVAFWCNPISGHATLYWYQQILGQGPKLLIQFQNNGVVDDSQLPKDRFSAERLKGVDSTLKIQPAKLEDSAVYLCASSRGLAGITDTQYFGPGTRLTVL.